This T cell receptor (beta chain) was recorded in a study of metastatic and nonmetastatic thyroid tumors. About the study: Comparative analysis of repertoires was undertaken across blood and tumor or nodule tissue obtained from malignant and benign thyroid patients.

No patient received treatment before thyroid surgery. The study's findings and limits: Reports indicated that malignant thyroid tumors showed significantly higher TCR beta diversity than benign nodules did, in blood and tumor.

Germline values: CDR1 DFQATT, CDR2 SNEGSKA (reference sequence). V lost 0 bases and J lost 7, with 14 bases in between. The CDR3 totals 14 residues. Study processing details: Built for papillary thyroid cancer, a distant-metastasis classifier drew on CDR3 differences across clinicopathological groups. Via MiXCR, TCRdb re-called the PCR reads. These V and J calls derive from TCRdb rather than the authors' analysis. The sample holds 20,000 to 30,000 clones; about 16% are singletons and the top ten take about 3.6%. A remark on this clone: Its antigen is not known.

The clonotype was recovered from a female donor with papillary thyroid cancer or a benign thyroid nodule (not recorded which). Some clones in this sample may be carry-over from other donors' samples. The sequenced sample was blood. The chain is built from TRBV20-1 and TRBJ2-3; D is possibly TRBD1 or TRBD2 (6 bases each). The CDR3: CSARDPGGGHTQYF. CDR3 bases: TGCAGTGCTAGAGATCCTGGTGGGGGGCATACGCAGTATTTT.